This T cell receptor beta chain was retrieved from a study of patients with pleural tuberculosis. The CDR3 extends over 16 amino acids. Germline CDR1 ENHRY, CDR2 SYGVKD. V was cut by 2 bases and J by 7 bases, with 20 bases left in between. TCRdb reprocessed the reads via MiXCR and lists one record per CDR3 protein. The data show 45,000 to 55,000 distinct CDR3 sequences, with 6% to 8% seen just once and 15% to 20% held by the top ten. This TCR was sampled from a human donor with pleural tuberculosis. The chain is built from TRBV10-3 and TRBJ1-2; tentative D call: TRBD1 (6 bases). The CDR3 region is CAISETGLRTESGYTF. The CDR3 nucleotides read TGTGCCATCAGTGAGACAGGGCTGAGAACGGAATCTGGCTACACCTTC.